The entry below gives a single T cell receptor (beta chain) sequence along with its context. Antigen specificity is unknown. Investigators reverse transcribed all isolated RNA, so they sequenced expressed TCRB transcripts. The table came from immunoSEQ multiplex PCR; TCRdb's copy has only in-frame clones and leaves some out. The data contain 200,000 to 300,000 clones, around 21% of them singletons. The data belong to a study of beta chain features in type 1 diabetes. Findings of the study overall: TCRB CDR3 length was moderately but significantly reduced in all four CD4+ subsets of Type 1 diabetes patients. PCR may have favored shorter templates equally in patients and controls.

The junction had 4 bases not matched to a gene; V was cut back by 4 bases and J by 2 bases. CDR1 is SGHNT and CDR2 is YYREEE in the germline V gene (reference sequence). This CDR3 has 14 residues. The chain has TRBV5-4 and TRBJ2-7; 9 bases fit TRBD2. Sequencing input: naive CD4+ T cells from blood. The receptor comes from a middle-aged woman with type 1 diabetes. The CDR3 loop reads CASSLRGGAYEQYF. The CDR3, as DNA: TGTGCCAGCAGCCTGCGGGGGGGGGCCTACGAGCAGTACTTC. Supplemented by reference TRBV5-4 and TRBJ2-7, the full variable domain reads ETGVTQSPTHLIKTRGQQVTLRCSSQSGHNTVSWYQQALGQGPQFIFQYYREEENGRGNFPPRFSGLQFPNYSSELNVNALELDDSALYLCASSLRGGAYEQYFGPGTRLTVT.